Following are 21 T cell receptor beta chains from one sample sequenced in a study of blood T cells in healthy people across ages. Alongside a J-beta primer mix, a sample-barcoded 5' primer served in a second PCR lasting about 7 to 12 cycles. From the 5' RACE reads, TCRdb called clonotypes with MiXCR, one entry per CDR3 protein. The table shows around 1.5 million distinct CDR3 sequences, with roughly a third occurring only once. Sequencing was carried out using blood. All receptors derive from a woman in her 30s in good health.

The chain couples TRBV20-1 to TRBJ2-3; 13 bases are shared with TRBD2. Trimming removed 3 bases from V and 1 base from J; junction bases left unmatched: 7. Germline-derived CDR1 and CDR2 are DFQATT and SNEGSKA (reference sequence). CDR3 size: 17 residues. CDR3 loop: CSARTSGRTGGTDTQYF. DNA of the CDR3: TGCAGTGCTAGGACTAGCGGGAGGACTGGCGGCACAGATACGCAGTATTTT.

This clonotype showed up just once. This rearrangement joins TRBV6-5 to TRBJ2-1; TRBD2 agrees at 13 bases. The germline gives CDR1 MNHEY, CDR2 SVGAGI. J lost 12 bases, V lost 5 bases, and 7 bases had no gene match. This CDR3 spans 14 amino acids. CDR3 in DNA: TGTGCCAGCAGTGCCCCGGGACTAGCGGGACGGCAGTTCTTC. Translated: CASSAPGLAGRQFF.

The chain uses TRBV12-3 or TRBV12-4 and TRBJ2-3, with 11 bases aligning to TRBD2. The CDR3 contains 15 residues. V was pared by 6 bases and J by 3 bases, with 5 bases of the junction left unmatched. This CDR3 is CASRISGGATDTQYF. In DNA form, the CDR3 reads TGTGCCAGCAGAATTAGCGGGGGGGCGACAGATACGCAGTATTTT.

This clonotype was seen a handful of times. This chain uses TRBV4-1 with TRBJ2-4, with TRBD1 matching 8 bases. The DNA end lines up better with TRBJ2-5; the J call may be wrong. The CDR3 extends over 18 amino acids. Germline V lookup: CDR1 MGHRA, CDR2 YSYEKL. This CDR3 reads CASSQRGTGLPLVETQYF. The CDR3 DNA reads as TGCGCCAGCAGCCAACGGGGGACAGGACTGCCCTTGGTGGAGACCCAGTACTTC.

This clonotype has only a few counts. The V call is TRBV20-1, the J call TRBJ1-1; the D is unclear. This CDR3 has 13 amino acids. With 5 bases removed from V and 2 bases from J, the gap between germline ends came to 12 bases. The germline gives CDR1 DFQATT, CDR2 SNEGSKA (reference sequence). CDR3: CSARQTVNTEAFF. The CDR3 bases are TGCAGTGCTCGTCAGACGGTTAACACTGAAGCTTTCTTT.

At least ten counts were recorded for this clonotype. The gene calls are TRBV29-1 and TRBJ1-2; 7 nucleotides match TRBD1. V lost 7 bases and J lost 1; bases outside the gene matches: 6. The CDR3 has 13 residues. Germline lookup yields CDR1 SQVTM and CDR2 ANQGSEA. DNA for the CDR3: TGCAGCGCCTACAGGGGCGATAACTATGGCTACACCTTC. Its protein is CSAYRGDNYGYTF.

This clonotype was found a few times. CDR3 DNA sequence: TGTGCCAGCAGCTGGGAGGGGCCCTCCAATGAGCAGTTCTTC. Protein: CASSWEGPSNEQFF. V gene TRBV6-1 combines with J gene TRBJ2-1; 7 positions agree with TRBD2. The V gene's germline CDR1 is MNHNS and CDR2 SASEGT. The J segment lost 6 bases and the V segment lost 6 bases, leaving 8 bases of the junction unmatched. The CDR3 has 14 residues.

The chain couples TRBV5-6 to TRBJ2-3; the match to TRBD2 covers 12 bases. Germline loops: CDR1 SGHDT, CDR2 YYEEEE. Trimming took 5 bases from V and 7 from J; bases not matched to a gene: 8. This CDR3 has 15 residues. The CDR3 here is CASRTSGGSAHTQYF. CDR3 nucleotides: TGTGCCAGCAGAACTAGCGGGGGGAGCGCCCATACGCAGTATTTT.

This clonotype was seen only once. The chain employs TRBV7-9 and TRBJ2-3, with D perhaps matching TRBD1 (6 bases). Trimming removed 6 bases from V and 3 bases from J, with 16 bases in between. The CDR3 runs 15 residues. Germline CDR1 is SEHNR and CDR2 is FQNEAQ (reference sequence). The CDR3 DNA reads as TGTGCCAGCAGACTGACTGCGAGGGGGACAGATACGCAGTATTTT. Translating it yields CASRLTARGTDTQYF.

This clonotype was detected only a few times. The V gene is TRBV18, the J gene TRBJ2-1; TRBD2 agrees at 10 bases. The germline gives CDR1 KGHSH, CDR2 LQKENI. The CDR3 runs 15 residues. V gave up 2 bases and J gave up 4 bases; unmatched junction bases: 2. The CDR3 reads CASSPGTSEYNEQFF. The CDR3 DNA reads as TGTGCCAGCTCACCAGGGACTAGCGAATACAATGAGCAGTTCTTC.

This clonotype was seen a handful of times. V usage is TRBV5-6 and J usage is TRBJ2-4; D is uncertain. Gene TRBJ2-7 matches the end of the DNA better, so the J call may be wrong. The CDR3 extends over 14 amino acids. Germline V CDR1 and CDR2: SGHDT, YYEEEE. In nucleotides, the CDR3 is TGTGCCAGCAGCCGAACCGACACCACCTACGAGCAGTACTTC. Translating gives CASSRTDTTYEQYF.

This clonotype appeared many times. The chain is built from TRBV4-1 and TRBJ2-3; weak D call: TRBD1 (6 bases). V was clipped by 1 base and J by 2 bases, with 13 bases between them. This CDR3 spans 16 amino acids. Germline CDR1 MGHRA, CDR2 YSYEKL. For the CDR3, the DNA is TGCGCCAGCAGCCAAGGGTCCGGACAGCTCACAGATACGCAGTATTTT. Translating gives CASSQGSGQLTDTQYF.

This chain links TRBV3-1 with TRBJ2-1; TRBD2 matches 11 bases. The trim removed 4 bases at V and 5 bases at J, leaving 7 bases unmatched. CDR3 length equals 16 residues. Germline V lookup: CDR1 LGHDT, CDR2 YNNKEL (reference sequence). The CDR3 coding sequence is TGTGCCAGCAGCCCCCTTAGCGGGAGGGCCCACAATGAGCAGTTCTTC. Translated, it gives CASSPLSGRAHNEQFF.

CDR3 sequence: CASSVWGSDTQYF. The CDR3 DNA reads as TGTGCCAGCAGCGTATGGGGGTCAGATACGCAGTATTTT. This chain uses TRBV9 with TRBJ2-3, with D perhaps matching TRBD1 or TRBD2 (5 bases each). The CDR3 runs to 13 residues. Germline V lookup: CDR1 SGDLS, CDR2 YYNGEE. The V end was cut by 1 base, the J end by 4 bases, with 7 bases between.

This clonotype was recorded a few times. The chain is built from TRBV10-3 and TRBJ1-2; TRBD1 matches 10 bases. This CDR3 comprises 16 residues. The V segment lost 6 bases and the J segment 2 bases; nucleotides outside the gene matches: 9. Per the germline V gene, CDR1 is ENHRY and CDR2 is SYGVKD. The CDR3 reads CAIRDRTGGGNYGYTF. The DNA of the CDR3 is TGTGCCATCAGAGACCGGACAGGGGGGGGCAACTATGGCTACACCTTC.

This clonotype turned up a few times. V gene TRBV6-5 combines with J gene TRBJ2-1, with 14 bases fitting TRBD2. Germline CDR1 and CDR2: MNHEY and SVGAGI. The CDR3 has 17 residues. Trimming at V came to 0 bases and at J to 4 bases, leaving 2 bases not matched to a gene. Written as DNA, the CDR3 is TGTGCCAGCAGTTACTCAGGACTAGCGGGAGGATACAATGAGCAGTTCTTC. It is translated as CASSYSGLAGGYNEQFF.

This clonotype turned up a few times. V and J are TRBV18 and TRBJ1-1, with D tentatively TRBD1 (5 bases). Trimming stripped 3 bases from V and 7 bases from J, with 21 bases between. Germline V gives CDR1 KGHSH, CDR2 LQKENI. This CDR3 region has 16 residues. The CDR3 loop reads CASSPRGLDSGVEAFF. The CDR3 DNA sequence: TGTGCCAGCTCACCCCGCGGCCTTGACAGCGGGGTTGAAGCTTTCTTT.

The rearrangement links TRBV29-1 to TRBJ1-2, with D perhaps matching TRBD1 (5 bases). V lost 4 bases to trimming and J lost 0 bases, with 12 bases between them. The CDR3 is 14 amino acids. Germline CDR1 reads SQVTM; CDR2 reads ANQGSEA. CDR3 in amino acids: CSVVTGGANYGYTF. The CDR3 nucleotides read TGCAGCGTTGTTACCGGGGGTGCTAACTATGGCTACACCTTC.

As concerns this clonotype: One base away lies a much larger clone, so this may be a sequencing read error. As DNA, the CDR3 is TGCGCCAGCAGCCCGGGACTAGCGGGAAAGACCCAGTACTTC. It yields the protein CASSPGLAGKTQYF. This chain joins TRBV5-1 and TRBJ2-5, with 13 bases lining up with TRBD2. Looked up from germline, CDR1 is SGHRS and CDR2 is YFSETQ. V gave up 4 bases and J gave up 6 bases; unmatched junction bases: 3. This CDR3 is built from 14 residues.

J is TRBJ1-2 and V is TRBV29-1; unclear D gene. The germline V gene has CDR1 SQVTM and CDR2 ANQGSEA. Trimming pared 8 bases from V and 6 bases from J, leaving 13 bases between. The CDR3 is made up of 11 amino acids. CDR3 DNA: TGCAGCAGCGGGAAGTTAAATGGCTACACCTTC. It yields the protein CSSGKLNGYTF.

The genes are TRBV4-1 and TRBJ2-3; TRBD2 matches at 8 bases. Germline CDR1 MGHRA, CDR2 YSYEKL. This CDR3 has 17 amino acids. The V segment lost 0 bases and the J segment 0 bases; nucleotides outside the gene matches: 5. CDR3 region: CASSQESRGGSTDTQYF. The CDR3, as DNA: TGCGCCAGCAGCCAAGAAAGTCGGGGGGGAAGCACAGATACGCAGTATTTT.